This TCR beta chain was identified during a study of cytomegalovirus exposure and HLA in healthy donors. The study, taken as a whole, reports: Beyond CMV serostatus, there was no information to go on about immune exposure. The study assumed roughly uniform donor sequencing depth for presence/absence analyses.

This CDR3 spans 16 amino acids. The junction had 12 bases not matched to a gene; V was cut back by 8 bases and J by 5 bases. CDR1 is SEHNR, CDR2 FQNEAQ, per germline (reference sequence). Primers: 60 Vbeta forward and 13 Jbeta reverse. Assay: immunoSEQ multiplex PCR; the TCRdb copy retains only in-frame clones and omits some. The sample consists of more than 95,000 clones, over 60% of them appearing once. About this clone: The antigen is not known.

The gene calls are TRBV7-9 and TRBJ2-5; TRBD2 agrees at 12 bases. The sequence was obtained from a woman in her 40s in good health and CMV-seronegative. The sequencing sample was made of PBMCs. This CDR3 reads CASARALAGGPETQYF. In nucleotides, the CDR3 is TGTGCCAGCGCCCGGGCCCTAGCGGGAGGGCCGGAGACCCAGTACTTC.